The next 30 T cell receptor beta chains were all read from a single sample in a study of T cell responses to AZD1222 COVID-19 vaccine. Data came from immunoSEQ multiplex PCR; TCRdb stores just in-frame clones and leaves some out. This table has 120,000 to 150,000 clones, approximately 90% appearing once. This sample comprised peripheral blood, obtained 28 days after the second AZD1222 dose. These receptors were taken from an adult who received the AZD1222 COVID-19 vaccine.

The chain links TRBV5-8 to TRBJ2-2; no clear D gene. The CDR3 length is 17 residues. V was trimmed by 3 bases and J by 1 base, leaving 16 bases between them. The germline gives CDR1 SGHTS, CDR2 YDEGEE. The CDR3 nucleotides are TGTGCCAGCAGCTCCTTACCCCTGCCGGGGAACACCGGGGAGCTGTTTTTT. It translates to CASSSLPLPGNTGELFF.

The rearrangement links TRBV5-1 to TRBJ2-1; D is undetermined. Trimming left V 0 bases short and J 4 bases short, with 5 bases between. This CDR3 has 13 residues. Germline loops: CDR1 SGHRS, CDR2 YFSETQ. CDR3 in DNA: TGCGCCAGCAGCTTGGGGCCTTACAATGAGCAGTTCTTC. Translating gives CASSLGPYNEQFF.

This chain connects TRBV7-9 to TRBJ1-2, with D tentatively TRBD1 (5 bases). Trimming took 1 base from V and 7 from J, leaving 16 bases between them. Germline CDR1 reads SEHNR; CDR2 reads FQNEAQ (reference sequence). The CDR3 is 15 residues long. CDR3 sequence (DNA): TGTGCCAGCAGCTTAGTAGGGCAGGGAAATAGTGGCTACACCTTC. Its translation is CASSLVGQGNSGYTF.

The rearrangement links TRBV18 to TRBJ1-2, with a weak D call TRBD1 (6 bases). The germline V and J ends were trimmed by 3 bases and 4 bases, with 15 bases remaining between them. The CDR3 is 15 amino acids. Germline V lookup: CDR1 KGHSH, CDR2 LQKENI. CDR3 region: CASSPPQGNLYGYTF. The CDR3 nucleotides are TGTGCCAGCTCACCTCCACAGGGTAATCTCTATGGCTACACCTTC.

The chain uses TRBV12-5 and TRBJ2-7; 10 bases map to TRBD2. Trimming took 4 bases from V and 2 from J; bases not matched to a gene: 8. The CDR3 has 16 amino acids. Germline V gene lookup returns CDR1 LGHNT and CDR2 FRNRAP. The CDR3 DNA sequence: TGTGCTAGTGGTTACACCTCCGGGACTAGCGCCTACGAGCAGTACTTC. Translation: CASGYTSGTSAYEQYF.

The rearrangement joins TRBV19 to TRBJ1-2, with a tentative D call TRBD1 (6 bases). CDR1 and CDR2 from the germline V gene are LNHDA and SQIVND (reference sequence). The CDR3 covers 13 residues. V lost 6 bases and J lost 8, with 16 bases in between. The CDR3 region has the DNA TGTGCCAGTAGCCCCGAGGGGGTTGGAGGCTACACCTTC. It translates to CASSPEGVGGYTF.

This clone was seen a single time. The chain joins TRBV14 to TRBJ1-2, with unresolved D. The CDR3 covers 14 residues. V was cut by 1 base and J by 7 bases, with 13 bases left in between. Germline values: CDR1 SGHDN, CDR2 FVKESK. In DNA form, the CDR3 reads TGTGCCAGCAGCCAAGGGGGAAGGGCTGGTGGCTACACCTTC. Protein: CASSQGGRAGGYTF. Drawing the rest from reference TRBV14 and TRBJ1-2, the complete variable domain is EAGVTQFPSHSVIEKGQTVTLRCDPISGHDNLYWYRRVMGKEIKFLLHFVKESKQDESGMPNNRFLAERTGGTYSTLKVQPAELEDSGVYFCASSQGGRAGGYTFGSGTRLTVV.

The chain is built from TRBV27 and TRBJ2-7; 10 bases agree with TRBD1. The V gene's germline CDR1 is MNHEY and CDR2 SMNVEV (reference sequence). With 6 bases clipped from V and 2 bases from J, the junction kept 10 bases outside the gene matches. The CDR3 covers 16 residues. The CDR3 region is CASSSTGTGVPYEQYF. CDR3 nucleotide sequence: TGTGCCAGCAGCTCTACCGGGACAGGGGTCCCCTACGAGCAGTACTTC.

The CDR3 is CASSEGGLTGYTF. The CDR3 DNA is TGCGCCAGCTCGGAGGGAGGCTTAACTGGCTACACCTTC. The chain combines TRBV5-1 with TRBJ1-2, with D hard to call. V lost 7 bases and J lost 7, with 17 bases in between. Germline loops: CDR1 SGHRS, CDR2 YFSETQ. The CDR3 is 13 residues long.

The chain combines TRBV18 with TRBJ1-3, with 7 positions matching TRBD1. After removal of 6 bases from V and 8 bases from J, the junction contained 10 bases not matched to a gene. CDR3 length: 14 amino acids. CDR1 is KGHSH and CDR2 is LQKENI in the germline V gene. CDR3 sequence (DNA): TGTGCCAGCTCGCCTCCGGGACAGAGGCACACCATATATTTT. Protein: CASSPPGQRHTIYF.

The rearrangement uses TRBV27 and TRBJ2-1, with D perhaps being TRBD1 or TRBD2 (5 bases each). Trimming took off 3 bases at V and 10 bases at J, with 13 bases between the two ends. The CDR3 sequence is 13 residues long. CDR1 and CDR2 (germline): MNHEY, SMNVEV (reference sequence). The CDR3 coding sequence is TGTGCCAGCAGTTTCGGGACCCTCGAGGAGCAGTTCTTC. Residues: CASSFGTLEEQFF.

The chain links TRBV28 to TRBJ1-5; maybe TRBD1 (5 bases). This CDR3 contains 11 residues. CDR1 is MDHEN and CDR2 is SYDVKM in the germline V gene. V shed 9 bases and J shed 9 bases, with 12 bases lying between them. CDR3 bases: TGTGCCAGTGACCAGAGGGGGCCCCAGCATTTT. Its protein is CASDQRGPQHF.

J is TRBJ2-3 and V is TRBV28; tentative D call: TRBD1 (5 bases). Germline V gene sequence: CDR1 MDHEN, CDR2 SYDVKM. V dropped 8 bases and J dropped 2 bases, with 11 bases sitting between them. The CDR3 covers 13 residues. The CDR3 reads CASGARDTDTQYF. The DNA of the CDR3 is TGTGCCAGCGGGGCCAGAGACACAGATACGCAGTATTTT. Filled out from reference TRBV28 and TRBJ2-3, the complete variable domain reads DVKVTQSSRYLVKRTGEKVFLECVQDMDHENMFWYRQDPGLGLRLIYFSYDVKMKEKGDIPEGYSVSREKKERFSLILESASTNQTSMYLCASGARDTDTQYFGPGTRLTVL.

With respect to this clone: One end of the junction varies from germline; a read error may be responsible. The CDR3 DNA reads TGTGCCAGCAGTTGGGGTATAGCGGGAGTGAACCCCGGGGAGCTGTTTTTT. Protein: CASSWGIAGVNPGELFF. This chain joins TRBV6-2 or TRBV6-3 and TRBJ2-2; 9 bases agree with TRBD2. Germline V lookup: CDR1 MNHEY, CDR2 SVGEGT. The CDR3 is 17 amino acids.

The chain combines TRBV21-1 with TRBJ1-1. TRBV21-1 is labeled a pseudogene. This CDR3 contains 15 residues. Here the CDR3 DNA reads TGTGCCAGCAGCACCCCAAACGTCGGGAACACTGAAGCTTTCTTT. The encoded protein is CASSTPNVGNTEAFF.

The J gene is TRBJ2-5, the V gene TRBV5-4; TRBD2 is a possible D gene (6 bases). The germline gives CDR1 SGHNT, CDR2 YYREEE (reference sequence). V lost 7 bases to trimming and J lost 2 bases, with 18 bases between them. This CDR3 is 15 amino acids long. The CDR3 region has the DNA TGTGCCAGCTCCTACAGCGGGTCCCCTCAAGAGACCCAGTACTTC. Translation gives CASSYSGSPQETQYF.

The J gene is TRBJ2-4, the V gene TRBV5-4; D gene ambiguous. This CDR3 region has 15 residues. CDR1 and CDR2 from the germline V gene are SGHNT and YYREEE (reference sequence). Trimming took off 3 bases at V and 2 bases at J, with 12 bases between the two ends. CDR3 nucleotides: TGTGCCAGCAGCTCTACGACCGGGCCCAAAAACATTCAGTACTTC. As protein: CASSSTTGPKNIQYF.

In DNA form, the CDR3 reads TGTGCCAGCAGTTACGGGTTCCAAGAGACCCAGTACTTC. Its protein is CASSYGFQETQYF. V and J are TRBV6-6 and TRBJ2-5; D gene uncertain. This CDR3 has 13 residues. Germline V gene lookup returns CDR1 MNHNY and CDR2 SVGAGI (reference sequence). V shed 2 bases and J shed 1 base, with 5 bases lying between them.

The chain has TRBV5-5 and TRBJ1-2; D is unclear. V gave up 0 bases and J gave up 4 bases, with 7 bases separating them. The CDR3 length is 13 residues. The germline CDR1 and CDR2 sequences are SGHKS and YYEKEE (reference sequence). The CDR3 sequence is CASSLAGGYGYTF. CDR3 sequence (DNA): TGTGCCAGCAGCTTGGCCGGCGGCTATGGCTACACCTTC.

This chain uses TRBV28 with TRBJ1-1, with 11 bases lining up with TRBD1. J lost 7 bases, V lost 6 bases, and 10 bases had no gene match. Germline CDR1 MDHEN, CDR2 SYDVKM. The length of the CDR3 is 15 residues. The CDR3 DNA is TGTGCCAGCAGCTCGGCAGGACAGGGGGCTGGTGAAGCTTTCTTT. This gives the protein CASSSAGQGAGEAFF.

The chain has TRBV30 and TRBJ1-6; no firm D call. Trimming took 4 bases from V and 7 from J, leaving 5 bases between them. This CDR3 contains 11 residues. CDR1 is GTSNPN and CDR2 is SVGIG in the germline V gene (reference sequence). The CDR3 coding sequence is TGTGCCTGGACAGAAAATTCACCCCTCCACTTT. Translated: CAWTENSPLHF.

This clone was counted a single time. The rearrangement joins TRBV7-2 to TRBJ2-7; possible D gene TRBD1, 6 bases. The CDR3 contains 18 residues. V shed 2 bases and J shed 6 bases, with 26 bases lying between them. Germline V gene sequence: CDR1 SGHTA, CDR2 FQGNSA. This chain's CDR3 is CASSLKTGSGTKPREQYF. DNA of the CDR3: TGTGCCAGCAGCTTAAAGACTGGTTCCGGGACAAAACCTCGCGAGCAGTACTTC.

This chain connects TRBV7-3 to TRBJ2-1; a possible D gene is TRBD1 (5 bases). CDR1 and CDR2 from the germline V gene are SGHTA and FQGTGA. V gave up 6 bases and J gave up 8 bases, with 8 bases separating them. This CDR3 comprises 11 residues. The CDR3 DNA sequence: TGTGCCAGCAGTGGGGCACATGAGCAGTTCTTC. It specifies CASSGAHEQFF.

The CDR3 DNA reads TGTGCCAGCAGTTATGAGGCCCAAGAGACCCAGTACTTC. Protein sequence: CASSYEAQETQYF. The chain employs TRBV6-5 and TRBJ2-5; D unresolved. CDR3 size: 13 residues. V lost 3 bases, J lost 1 base, and 6 bases lay in between. The germline CDR1 and CDR2 sequences are MNHEY and SVGAGI.

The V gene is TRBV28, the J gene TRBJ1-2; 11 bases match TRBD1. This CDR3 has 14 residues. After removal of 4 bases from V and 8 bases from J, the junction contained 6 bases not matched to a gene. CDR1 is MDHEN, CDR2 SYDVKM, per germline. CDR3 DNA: TGTGCCAGCAGTTCCCCGGGACAGGGGGGAGGCTACACCTTC. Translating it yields CASSSPGQGGGYTF.

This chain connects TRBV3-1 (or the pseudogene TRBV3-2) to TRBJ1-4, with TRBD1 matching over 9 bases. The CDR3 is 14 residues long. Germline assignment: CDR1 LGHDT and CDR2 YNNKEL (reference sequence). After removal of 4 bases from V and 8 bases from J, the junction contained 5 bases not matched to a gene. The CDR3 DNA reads TGTGCCAGCAGCCGCCTAGGACAGGGGGAAAAACTGTTTTTT. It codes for CASSRLGQGEKLFF.

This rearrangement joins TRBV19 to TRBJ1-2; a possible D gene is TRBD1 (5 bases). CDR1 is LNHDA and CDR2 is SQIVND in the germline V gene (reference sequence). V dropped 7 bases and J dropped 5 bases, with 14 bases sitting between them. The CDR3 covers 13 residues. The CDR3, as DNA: TGTGCCAGTATTCCCCCCTGGGGGTATGGCTACACCTTC. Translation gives CASIPPWGYGYTF.

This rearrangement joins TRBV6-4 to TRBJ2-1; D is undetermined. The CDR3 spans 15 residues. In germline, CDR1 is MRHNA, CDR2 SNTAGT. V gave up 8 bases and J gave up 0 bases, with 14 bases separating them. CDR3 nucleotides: TGTGCCAGCCCCCCCACCAAGAGCTCCTACAATGAGCAGTTCTTC. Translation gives CASPPTKSSYNEQFF.

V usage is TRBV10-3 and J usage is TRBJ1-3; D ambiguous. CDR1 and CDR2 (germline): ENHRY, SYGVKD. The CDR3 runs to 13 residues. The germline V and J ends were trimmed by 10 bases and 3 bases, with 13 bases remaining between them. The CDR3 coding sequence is TGTGCCACCTTAAACGGAGTTGGAAACACCATATATTTT. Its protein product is CATLNGVGNTIYF.

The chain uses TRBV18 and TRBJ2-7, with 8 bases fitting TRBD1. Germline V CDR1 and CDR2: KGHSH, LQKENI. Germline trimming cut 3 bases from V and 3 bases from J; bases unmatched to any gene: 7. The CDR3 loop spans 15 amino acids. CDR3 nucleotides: TGTGCCAGCTCACCTAAGACAGGGGCGAGCTACGAGCAGTACTTC. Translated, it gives CASSPKTGASYEQYF.